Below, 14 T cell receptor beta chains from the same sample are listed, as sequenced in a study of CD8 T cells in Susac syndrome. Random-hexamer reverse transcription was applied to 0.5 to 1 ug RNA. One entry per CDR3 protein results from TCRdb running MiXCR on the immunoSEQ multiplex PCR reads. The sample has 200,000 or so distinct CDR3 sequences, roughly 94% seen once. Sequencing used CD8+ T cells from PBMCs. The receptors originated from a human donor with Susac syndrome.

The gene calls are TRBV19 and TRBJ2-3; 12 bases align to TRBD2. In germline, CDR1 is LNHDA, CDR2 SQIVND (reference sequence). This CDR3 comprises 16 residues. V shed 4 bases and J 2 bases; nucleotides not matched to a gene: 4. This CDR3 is CASSTGLAGDTDTQYF. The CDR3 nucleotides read TGTGCCAGTAGTACGGGACTAGCGGGTGACACAGATACGCAGTATTTT.

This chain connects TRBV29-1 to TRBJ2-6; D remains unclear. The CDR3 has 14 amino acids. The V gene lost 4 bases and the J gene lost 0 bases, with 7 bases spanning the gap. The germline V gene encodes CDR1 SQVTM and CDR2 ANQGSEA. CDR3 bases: TGCAGCGTTGTTGGTGCCTCTGGGGCCAACGTCCTGACTTTC. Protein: CSVVGASGANVLTF. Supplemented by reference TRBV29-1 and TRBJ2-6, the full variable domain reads SAVISQKPSRDICQRGTSLTIQCQVDSQVTMMFWYRQQPGQSLTLIATANQGSEATYESGFVIDKFPISRPNLTFSTLTVSNMSPEDSSIYLCSVVGASGANVLTFGAGSRLTVL.

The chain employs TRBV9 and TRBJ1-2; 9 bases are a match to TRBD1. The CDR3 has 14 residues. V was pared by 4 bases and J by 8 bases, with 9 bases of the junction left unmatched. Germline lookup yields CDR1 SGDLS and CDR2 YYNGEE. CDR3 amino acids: CASSTSTGGLGYTF. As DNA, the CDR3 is TGTGCCAGCAGCACCTCGACAGGGGGTCTAGGCTACACCTTC.

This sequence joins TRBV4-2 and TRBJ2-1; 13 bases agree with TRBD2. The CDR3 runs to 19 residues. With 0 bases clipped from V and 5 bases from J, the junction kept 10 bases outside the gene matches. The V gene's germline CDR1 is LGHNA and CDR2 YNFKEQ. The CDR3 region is CASSQDPGTSGMGDNEQFF. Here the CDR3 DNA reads TGTGCCAGCAGCCAAGATCCGGGGACTAGCGGGATGGGGGACAATGAGCAGTTCTTC.

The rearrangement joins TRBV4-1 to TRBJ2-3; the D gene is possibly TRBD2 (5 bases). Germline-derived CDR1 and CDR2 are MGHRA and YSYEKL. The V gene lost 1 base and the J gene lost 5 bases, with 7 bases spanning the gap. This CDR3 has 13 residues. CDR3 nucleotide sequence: TGCGCCAGCAGCCAAGTGGCGGGAGATACGCAGTATTTT. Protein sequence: CASSQVAGDTQYF.

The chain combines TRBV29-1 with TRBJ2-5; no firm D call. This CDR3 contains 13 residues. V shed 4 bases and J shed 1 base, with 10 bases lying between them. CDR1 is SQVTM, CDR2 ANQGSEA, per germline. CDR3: CSVGRRTQETQYF. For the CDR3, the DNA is TGCAGCGTTGGCAGGCGGACCCAAGAGACCCAGTACTTC.

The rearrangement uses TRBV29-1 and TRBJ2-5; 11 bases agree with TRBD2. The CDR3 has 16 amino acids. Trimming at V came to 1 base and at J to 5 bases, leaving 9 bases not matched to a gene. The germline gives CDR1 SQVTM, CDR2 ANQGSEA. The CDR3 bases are TGCAGCGTTGAAGGGGGTAGCGGGGGGGCGACGGAGACCCAGTACTTC. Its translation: CSVEGGSGGATETQYF.

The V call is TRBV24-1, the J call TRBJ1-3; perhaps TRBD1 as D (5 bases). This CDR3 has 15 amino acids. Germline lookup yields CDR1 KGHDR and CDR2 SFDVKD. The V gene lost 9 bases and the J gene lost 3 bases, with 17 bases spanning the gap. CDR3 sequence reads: CATVPGRLDGNTIYF. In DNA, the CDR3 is TGTGCCACCGTTCCAGGGCGACTTGATGGAAACACCATATATTTT.

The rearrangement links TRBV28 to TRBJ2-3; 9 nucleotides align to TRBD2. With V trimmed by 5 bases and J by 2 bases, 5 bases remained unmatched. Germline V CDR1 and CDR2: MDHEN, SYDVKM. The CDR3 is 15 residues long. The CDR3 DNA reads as TGTGCCAGCAGTGCTAGACTAGCGGTCACAGATACGCAGTATTTT. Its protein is CASSARLAVTDTQYF.

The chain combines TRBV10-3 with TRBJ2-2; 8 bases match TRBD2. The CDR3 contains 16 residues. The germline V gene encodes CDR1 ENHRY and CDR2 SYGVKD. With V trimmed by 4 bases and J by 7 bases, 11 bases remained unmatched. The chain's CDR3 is CAISGTSTTTGGELFF. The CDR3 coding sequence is TGTGCCATCAGTGGGACTAGCACAACGACGGGCGGGGAGCTGTTTTTT.

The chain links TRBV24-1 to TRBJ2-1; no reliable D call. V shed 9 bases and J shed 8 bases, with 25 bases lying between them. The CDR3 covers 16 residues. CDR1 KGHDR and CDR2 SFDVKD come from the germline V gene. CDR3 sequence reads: CATSQRTEILGYEQFF. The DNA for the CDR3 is TGTGCCACCTCACAAAGGACCGAAATTCTAGGCTATGAGCAGTTCTTC.

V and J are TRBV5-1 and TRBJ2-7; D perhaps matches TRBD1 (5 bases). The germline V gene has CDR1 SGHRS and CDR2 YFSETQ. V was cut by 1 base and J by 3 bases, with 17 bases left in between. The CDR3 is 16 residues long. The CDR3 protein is CASSLLPQVSLYEQYF. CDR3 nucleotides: TGCGCCAGCAGCTTGCTGCCACAGGTTTCGCTCTACGAGCAGTACTTC.

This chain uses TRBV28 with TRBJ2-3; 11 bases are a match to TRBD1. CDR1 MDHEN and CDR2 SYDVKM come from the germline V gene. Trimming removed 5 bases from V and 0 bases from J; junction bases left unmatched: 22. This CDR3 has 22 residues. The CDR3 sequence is CASSRWTGGESRGHSSTDTQYF. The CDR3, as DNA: TGTGCCAGCAGTCGATGGACAGGGGGCGAATCCAGAGGGCACTCTAGCACAGATACGCAGTATTTT.

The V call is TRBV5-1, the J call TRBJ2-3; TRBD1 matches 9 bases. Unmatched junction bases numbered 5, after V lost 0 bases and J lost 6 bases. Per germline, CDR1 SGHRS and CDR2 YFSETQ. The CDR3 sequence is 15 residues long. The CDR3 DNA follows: TGCGCCAGCAGCTTGGACAGGGGGCGCCGGGATACGCAGTATTTT. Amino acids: CASSLDRGRRDTQYF.